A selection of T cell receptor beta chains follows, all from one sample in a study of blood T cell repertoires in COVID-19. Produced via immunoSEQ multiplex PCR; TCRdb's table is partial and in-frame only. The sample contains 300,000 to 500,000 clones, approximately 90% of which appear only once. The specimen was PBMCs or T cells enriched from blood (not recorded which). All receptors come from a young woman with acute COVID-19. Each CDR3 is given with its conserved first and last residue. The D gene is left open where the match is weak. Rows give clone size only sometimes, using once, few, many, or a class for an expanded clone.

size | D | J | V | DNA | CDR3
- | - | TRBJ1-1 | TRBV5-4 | TGTGCCAGCAGCTTGGAACCTCAGGGTAGTACTGAAGCTTTCTTT | CASSLEPQGSTEAFF
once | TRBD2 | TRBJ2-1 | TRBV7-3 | TGTGCCAGCAGTCCCCCCGGACTAGGAGTAGGTGAGCAGTTCTTC | CASSPPGLGVGEQFF
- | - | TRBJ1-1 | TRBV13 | TGTGCCAGCAGCTCCCTCAGGGAGGGAGCTTTCTTT | CASSSLREGAFF
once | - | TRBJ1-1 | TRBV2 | TGTGCCAGCAGTGAGGAGTCAGGGGCAGCTTTCTTT | CASSEESGAAFF
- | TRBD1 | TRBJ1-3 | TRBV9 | TGTGCCTCACAGGGGGTCTCTGGAAACACCATATATTTT | CASQGVSGNTIYF
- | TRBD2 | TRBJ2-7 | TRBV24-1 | TGTGCCACCAGTGATACCCTCTCTATACGACTAGCGGGCTGCTACGAGCAGTACTTC | CATSDTLSIRLAGCYEQYF
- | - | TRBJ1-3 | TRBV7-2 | TGTGCCAGCAGCTTAGATGCGGGGAGCTCTGGAAACACCATATATTTT | CASSLDAGSSGNTIYF
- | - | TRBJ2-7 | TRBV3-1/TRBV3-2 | TGTGCCAGCAGCCAAAGTCAGGGATCGGTTTCCTACGAGCAGTACTTC | CASSQSQGSVSYEQYF
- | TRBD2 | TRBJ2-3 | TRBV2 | TGTGCCAGCAGTGGGGCTAGCGGGGTGCCAGATACGCAGTATTTT | CASSGASGVPDTQYF
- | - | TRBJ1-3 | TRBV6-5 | TGTGCCAGCAGCCTATTTTCACCCGGAAACACCATATATTTT | CASSLFSPGNTIYF
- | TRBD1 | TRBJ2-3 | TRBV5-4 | TGTGCCAGCAGCTGGGACAGGGGTATTGATACGCAGTATTTT | CASSWDRGIDTQYF
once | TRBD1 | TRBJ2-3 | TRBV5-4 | TGTGCCAGCAGCCCGGGACAGCCCACAGATACGCAGTATTTT | CASSPGQPTDTQYF
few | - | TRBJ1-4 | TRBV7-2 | TGTGCCAGCAGCTTAGCGCAAATTCCCAGGGGCTCTAATGAAAAACTGTTTTTT | CASSLAQIPRGSNEKLFF
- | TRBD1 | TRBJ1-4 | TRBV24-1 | TGTGCCACCAGTGATTCGAGCAGGGGGACGTTGCGTGAAAAACTGTTTTTT | CATSDSSRGTLREKLFF
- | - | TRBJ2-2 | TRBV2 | TGTGCCAGCATGGGGGGGGCTGGCGGGGAGCTGTTTTTT | CASMGGAGGELFF
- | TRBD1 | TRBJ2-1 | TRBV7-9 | TGTGCCAGCAGCAACGGACAGGGGGTTTTGGAGCAGTTCTTC | CASSNGQGVLEQFF
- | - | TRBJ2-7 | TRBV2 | TGTGCCAGCAGTGATCAGGGCGGTTACGAGCAGTACTTC | CASSDQGGYEQYF
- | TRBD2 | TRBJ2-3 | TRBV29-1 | TGCAGCGTCCGCGGGGGGCCCTCTTATACGCAGTATTTT | CSVRGGPSYTQYF